The 13 T cell receptor beta chains presented below share a single source sample, sequenced in a study of cytomegalovirus exposure and HLA in healthy donors. The PCR made use of 60 Vbeta and 13 Jbeta primers. The table came from immunoSEQ multiplex PCR; TCRdb's copy has only in-frame clones and leaves some out. The table shows approximately 210,000 clones, with 70% to 80% occurring only once. The sequencing input was PBMCs. The receptors come from a male donor in good health and CMV-seropositive.

The sample holds a few counts of this clone. V gene TRBV5-1 combines with J gene TRBJ1-2, with D possibly TRBD1 on 6 matching bases. Per germline, CDR1 SGHRS and CDR2 YFSETQ. V gave up 0 bases and J gave up 1 base, with 13 bases separating them. The CDR3 totals 16 residues. CDR3 loop: CASSLVWGQDNYGYTF. In DNA form, the CDR3 reads TGCGCCAGCAGCTTGGTATGGGGACAAGATAACTATGGCTACACCTTC. Full variable domain (rest looked up from reference TRBV5-1 and TRBJ1-2): KAGVTQTPRYLIKTRGQQVTLSCSPISGHRSVSWYQQTPGQGLQFLFEYFSETQRNKGNFPGRFSGRQFSNSRSEMNVSTLELGDSALYLCASSLVWGQDNYGYTFGSGTRLTVV.

In regard to this clone: The junction does not match germline at one end; this may be a read error. The rearrangement uses TRBV6-1 and TRBJ2-6, with D tentatively TRBD1 (5 bases). CDR3 length equals 12 residues. CDR1 is MNHNS, CDR2 SASEGT, per germline. This CDR3 is CVSHRGANVLTF. CDR3 nucleotides: TGTGTCAGCCACAGGGGGGCCAACGTCCTGACTTTC.

The gene calls are TRBV6-5 and TRBJ1-4; no clear D gene. The CDR3 is 13 residues long. CDR1 MNHEY and CDR2 SVGAGI come from the germline V gene. Trimming took off 6 bases at V and 8 bases at J, with 13 bases between the two ends. The CDR3 region is CASRGGVSEKLFF. As DNA, the CDR3 is TGTGCCAGCAGGGGCGGGGTAAGCGAAAAACTGTTTTTT.

The genes are TRBV7-9 and TRBJ1-1; D gene unclear. CDR3 length equals 12 residues. Germline V gene sequence: CDR1 SEHNR, CDR2 FQNEAQ (reference sequence). V was cut by 5 bases and J by 4 bases, with 8 bases left in between. The CDR3 DNA sequence: TGTGCCAGCAGCCCCCTCGTCACTGAAGCTTTCTTT. This translates into CASSPLVTEAFF. Supplemented by reference TRBV7-9 and TRBJ1-1, the full variable domain reads DTGVSQNPRHKITKRGQNVTFRCDPISEHNRLYWYRQTLGQGPEFLTYFQNEAQLEKSRLLSDRFSAERPKGSFSTLEIQRTEQGDSAMYLCASSPLVTEAFFGQGTRLTVV.

This chain uses TRBV7-2 with TRBJ2-1; TRBD1 agrees at 9 bases. Germline assignment: CDR1 SGHTA and CDR2 FQGNSA. Trimming removed 7 bases from V and 8 bases from J; junction bases left unmatched: 6. This CDR3 is built from 13 residues. As DNA, the CDR3 is TGTGCCAGCAATTTACAGGGGGCGTATGAGCAGTTCTTC. Translated: CASNLQGAYEQFF.

The chain carries TRBV2 and TRBJ2-1; 10 nucleotides align to TRBD2. Germline trimming cut 8 bases from V and 4 bases from J; bases unmatched to any gene: 5. The CDR3 is made up of 14 amino acids. Germline V gene data show CDR1 as SNHLY and CDR2 as FYNNEI. DNA for the CDR3: TGTGCCAGCCATTTGGGACTAGCGTACAATGAGCAGTTCTTC. It codes for CASHLGLAYNEQFF.

The V and J genes are TRBV27 and TRBJ1-1; perhaps TRBD1 as D (5 bases). This CDR3 is built from 15 residues. Germline CDR1 MNHEY, CDR2 SMNVEV (reference sequence). V was trimmed by 6 bases and J by 7 bases, leaving 21 bases between them. This CDR3 reads CASRKSVGPGGEAFF. DNA for the CDR3: TGTGCCAGCAGGAAATCTGTGGGGCCGGGGGGTGAAGCTTTCTTT.

J is TRBJ2-5 and V is TRBV19; 12 bases match TRBD2. CDR1 and CDR2 (germline): LNHDA, SQIVND (reference sequence). The CDR3 extends over 16 amino acids. The V and J ends lost 4 bases and 1 base, in that order; junction bases with no gene match: 4. The CDR3 nucleotides read TGTGCCAGTAGTACGACTAGCGGGGGATTCCAAGAGACCCAGTACTTC. Amino acids: CASSTTSGGFQETQYF.

The sample holds one count of this clone. The junction departs from germline at one end; a sequencing error may be responsible. The rearrangement uses TRBV7-7 and TRBJ2-1, with 11 positions matching TRBD1. Germline V CDR1 and CDR2: SSHAT, FNYEAQ (reference sequence). The CDR3 has 16 amino acids. The CDR3 region is CASSNQDRGLYNEQFF. As DNA, the CDR3 is TGTGCTAGCAGCAATCAGGACAGGGGGCTGTACAATGAGCAGTTCTTC.

CDR3 in DNA: TGTGCCAGCAGGGGGAGATACGAGCAGTACTTC. This sequence encodes CASRGRYEQYF. The J gene is TRBJ2-7, the V gene TRBV6-5; TRBD2 is a possible D gene (5 bases). The V and J ends lost 6 bases and 4 bases respectively, with 7 bases between them. CDR3 length equals 11 residues. Germline V lookup: CDR1 MNHEY, CDR2 SVGAGI.

A single count supports this clone. The rearrangement links TRBV6-5 to TRBJ2-3, with a possible D match to TRBD1 (5 bases). The V end lost 2 bases, the J end lost 0 bases, and 9 bases lay between the germline ends. Germline CDR1 and CDR2: MNHEY and SVGAGI. This CDR3 is 15 amino acids long. CDR3 amino acids: CASSYGAPSTDTQYF. DNA for the CDR3: TGTGCCAGCAGTTACGGGGCCCCTAGCACAGATACGCAGTATTTT.

This clone was detected once. The chain couples TRBV2 to TRBJ1-1; 8 bases match TRBD1. Germline trimming cut 8 bases from V and 0 bases from J; bases unmatched to any gene: 5. The germline V gene encodes CDR1 SNHLY and CDR2 FYNNEI. The CDR3 loop spans 14 amino acids. CDR3: CASSQDRVNTEAFF. CDR3 DNA: TGTGCCAGCTCGCAGGACAGGGTGAACACTGAAGCTTTCTTT.

This chain uses TRBV4-3 with TRBJ2-5, with a possible D match to TRBD1 (6 bases). V shed 0 bases and J shed 7 bases, with 12 bases lying between them. The CDR3 has 14 amino acids. Germline CDR1 and CDR2: LGHNA and YSLEER. The CDR3 DNA follows: TGCGCCAGCAGCCAAGATTCAGGGGCGGGGACCCAGTACTTC. It translates to CASSQDSGAGTQYF.